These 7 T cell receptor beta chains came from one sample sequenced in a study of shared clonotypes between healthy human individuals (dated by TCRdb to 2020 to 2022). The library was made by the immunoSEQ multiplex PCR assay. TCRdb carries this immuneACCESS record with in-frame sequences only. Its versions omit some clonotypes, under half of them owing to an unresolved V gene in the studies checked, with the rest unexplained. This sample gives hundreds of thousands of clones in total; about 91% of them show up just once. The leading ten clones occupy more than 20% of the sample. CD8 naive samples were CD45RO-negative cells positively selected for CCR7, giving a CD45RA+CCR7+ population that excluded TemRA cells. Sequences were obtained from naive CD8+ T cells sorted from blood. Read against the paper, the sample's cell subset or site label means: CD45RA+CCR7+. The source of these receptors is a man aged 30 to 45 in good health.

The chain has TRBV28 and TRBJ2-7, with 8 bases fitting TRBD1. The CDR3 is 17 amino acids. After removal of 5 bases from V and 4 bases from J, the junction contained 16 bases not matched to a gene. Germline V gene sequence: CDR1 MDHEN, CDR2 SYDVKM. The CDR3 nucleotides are TGTGCCAGCAGTCCATCCGCTGACAGGGGACCCTTATACGAGCAGTACTTC. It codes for CASSPSADRGPLYEQYF.

CDR3 bases: TGTGCCACCAGCAGTATGGGCTCCTACAATGAGCAGTTCTTC. Translated: CATSSMGSYNEQFF. The gene calls are TRBV15 and TRBJ2-1; D call uncertain. CDR1 and CDR2 (germline): LNHNV, YYDKDF (reference sequence). There are 14 residues in the CDR3. The V end was cut by 3 bases, the J end by 0 bases, with 6 bases between.

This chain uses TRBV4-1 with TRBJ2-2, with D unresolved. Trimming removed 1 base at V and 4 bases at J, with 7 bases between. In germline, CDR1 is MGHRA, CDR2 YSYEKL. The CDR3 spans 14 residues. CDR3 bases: TGCGCCAGCAGCCAAGGGGAATTCACCGGGGAGCTGTTTTTT. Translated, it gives CASSQGEFTGELFF.

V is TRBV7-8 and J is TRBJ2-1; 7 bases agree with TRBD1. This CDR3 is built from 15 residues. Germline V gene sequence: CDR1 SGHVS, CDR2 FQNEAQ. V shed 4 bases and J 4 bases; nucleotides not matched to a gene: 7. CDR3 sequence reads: CASSSDKGQYNEQFF. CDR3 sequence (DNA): TGTGCCAGCAGCTCCGACAAGGGACAGTACAATGAGCAGTTCTTC.

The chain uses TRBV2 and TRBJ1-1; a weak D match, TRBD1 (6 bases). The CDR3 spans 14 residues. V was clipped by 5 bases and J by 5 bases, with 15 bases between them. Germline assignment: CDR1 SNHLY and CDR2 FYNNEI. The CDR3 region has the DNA TGTGCCAGCAGTCAACGACAGACAGGTACTGAAGCTTTCTTT. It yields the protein CASSQRQTGTEAFF.

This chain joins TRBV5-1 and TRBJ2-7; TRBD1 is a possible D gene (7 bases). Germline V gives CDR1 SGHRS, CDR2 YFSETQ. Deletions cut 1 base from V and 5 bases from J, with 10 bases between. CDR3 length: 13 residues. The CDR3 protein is CASSLPRGDEQYF. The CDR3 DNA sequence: TGCGCCAGCAGCTTGCCCAGGGGGGACGAGCAGTACTTC.

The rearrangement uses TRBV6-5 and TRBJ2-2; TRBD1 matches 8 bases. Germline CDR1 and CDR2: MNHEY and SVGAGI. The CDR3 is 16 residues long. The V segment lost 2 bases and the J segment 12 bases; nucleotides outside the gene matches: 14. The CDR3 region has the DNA TGTGCCAGCAGTTACCCCCAGGGGGACAGGCCGCCGCAGCTGTTTTTT. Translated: CASSYPQGDRPPQLFF.